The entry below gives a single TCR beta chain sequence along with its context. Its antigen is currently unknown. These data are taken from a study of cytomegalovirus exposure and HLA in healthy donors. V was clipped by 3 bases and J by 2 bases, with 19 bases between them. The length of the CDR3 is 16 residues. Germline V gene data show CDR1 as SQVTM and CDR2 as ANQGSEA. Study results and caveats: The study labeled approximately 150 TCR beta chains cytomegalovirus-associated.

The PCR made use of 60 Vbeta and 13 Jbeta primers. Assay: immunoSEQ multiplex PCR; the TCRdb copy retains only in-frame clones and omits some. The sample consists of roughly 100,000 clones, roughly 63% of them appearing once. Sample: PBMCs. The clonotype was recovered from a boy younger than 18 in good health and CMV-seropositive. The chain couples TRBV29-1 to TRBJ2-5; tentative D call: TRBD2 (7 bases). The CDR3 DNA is TGCAGCGTTGAGAGGGAGGGGCAGGGGTCACAAGAGACCCAGTACTTC. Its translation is CSVEREGQGSQETQYF.